The clone carrying this TCR beta chain was seen only once. Healthy donors formed controls matched for age and sex. The CDR3 totals 18 residues. The germline V gene encodes CDR1 MGHDK and CDR2 SYGVNS. V lost 4 bases, J lost 5 bases, and 26 bases lay in between. RNA, at about 0.5 to 1 ug, was reverse transcribed with random hexamers. With immunoSEQ multiplex PCR, TCR beta CDR3 was amplified across 54 Vbeta and 13 Jbeta. A single record per CDR3 protein comes from TCRdb applying MiXCR to the immunoSEQ multiplex PCR reads. The profile shows some 57,000 distinct CDR3 sequences, approximately 92% of them singletons. This entry is derived from a study of CD8 T cells in Susac syndrome.

The chain employs TRBV25-1 and TRBJ2-5; the D gene is possibly TRBD1 (5 bases). Sequencing was carried out using CD8+ T cells from PBMCs. The sequence came from a human donor in good health. The CDR3 DNA sequence: TGTGCCAGCAGTGGATCCCCAAGGCAGGGAAGGTTAGGGGAGACCCAGTACTTC. Amino acids: CASSGSPRQGRLGETQYF.